This section outlines one T cell receptor beta chain sequence together with its context. As yet, its antigen is unknown. The treatment: approximately 10-day PBMC culture with coronavirus spike peptide pools or control peptides (ViraFEST assay). From germline, CDR1 is MNHEY and CDR2 SVGEGT. This CDR3 comprises 12 residues. V lost 8 bases and J 7 bases, leaving 14 bases between the germline ends. This record belongs to a study of vaccination and CD4 T cells after COVID-19. On the study more broadly: Convalescent cases comprised 9 or 10 mild and one severe, all SARS-CoV-2 positive by nasal swab PCR. Study results and limitations: When vaccine-specific clones from convalescent patients were examined, 304 of 307 were spike mono-reactive.

Sequencing of the DNA from cultured CD4+ T cells was carried out with the Oncomine TCR Beta short-read assay. Using the QIAamp micro DNA kit, genomic DNA was extracted from the CD4+ T cells that had been cultured. Using its own MiXCR run on the PCR reads, TCRdb lists one record per CDR3 protein. The sample contains roughly 12,000 distinct CDR3 sequences, under 80% of which appear only once. This clonotype originated in a human donor who had recovered from COVID-19. The sample was CD4+ T cells from blood, cultured in vitro. This rearrangement joins TRBV6-2 or TRBV6-3 to TRBJ1-2; TRBD1 is a possible D gene (5 bases). CDR3 residues: CASARGVAGYTF. The CDR3 bases are TGTGCCAGCGCGAGAGGGGTGGCTGGCTACACCTTC.